This T cell receptor beta chain derives from a study of blood T cell repertoires in COVID-19. Study overall: In each case, the material was cDNA or gDNA derived from T cells, B-cell-depleted T cells, or PBMCs.

Profiling relied on immunoSEQ multiplex PCR, and the TCRdb table lists in-frame clones only, not all of them. The sample gives over 80,000 clones, roughly 75% of which show up once; roughly 4% is in the top ten. Trimming removed 2 bases at V and 2 bases at J, with 13 bases between. The CDR3 loop spans 16 amino acids. From germline, CDR1 is MNHEY and CDR2 SVGEGT. Sequencing input: peripheral blood. This TCR was recovered from a woman aged 45-65 years with acute or convalescent COVID-19. This sequence joins TRBV6-2 or TRBV6-3 and TRBJ1-5; the D gene is possibly TRBD1 (5 bases). CDR3 DNA: TGTGCCAGCAGTTACCGGGAGCAGGGCGGCAATCAGCCCCAGCATTTT. It encodes CASSYREQGGNQPQHF.